The present T cell receptor (beta chain) was sequenced within a study of T-cell memory formation after mild COVID-19. As for the study in general: TCR clusters were largely donor specific.

The 5'RACE method, run with constant-segment primers, produced TCR alpha and TCR beta cDNA libraries (carrying sample barcodes and UMIs). From the 5' RACE reads, TCRdb called clonotypes with MiXCR, one entry per CDR3 protein. The table includes approximately 340,000 distinct CDR3 sequences, approximately 15% detected once. J was trimmed by 6 bases and V by 5 bases; bases with no gene match: 6. This CDR3 contains 13 residues. Germline loops: CDR1 SEHNR, CDR2 FQNEAQ (reference sequence). Study-wide findings and caveats: Unconfirmed was the SARS-CoV-2 specificity of second-wave clones that peaked on day 37. Cross-reactive memory seemingly joined, as some responding clones were found in pre-infection memory.

Points on this clonotype: What it binds is unknown.

The clonotype originates from a man in his late teens or twenties who had mild COVID-19 (a few samples of this study predate the infection). Cell type and time point are not known. Input material: PBMCs or a T cell subset sorted from them (not recorded which). This chain connects TRBV7-9 to TRBJ2-7; TRBD1 aligns across 8 bases. DNA for the CDR3: TGTGCCAGCAGCCAAGAGGACAGGGTCGAGCAGTACTTC. Amino acid sequence: CASSQEDRVEQYF.